This T cell receptor beta chain was found in a study of long-term antiretroviral therapy in people with HIV. Whole-study context: The earliest samples came from an era when ART typically awaited falling CD4 counts.

immunoSEQ v3.0 was run at survey level. Profiling relied on immunoSEQ multiplex PCR, and the TCRdb table lists in-frame clones only, not all of them. The table lists tens of thousands of clones, more than 70% of them singletons. Study-wide results and caveats: Adherence to ART, viral resistance and therapy changes lacked any data.

Concerning this clone: Its matching antigen is unknown.

V gave up 4 bases and J gave up 6 bases, with 19 bases separating them. Germline assignment: CDR1 SGHNT and CDR2 YYREEE (reference sequence). The CDR3 has 15 residues. The V and J genes are TRBV5-4 and TRBJ1-2; a possible D gene is TRBD1 (6 bases). Sequencing was performed on unsorted PBMCs, taken 1.5 years before starting antiretroviral therapy. The clonotype comes from a young man with HIV. Written as DNA, the CDR3 is TGTGCCAGCAGCCCAAGTGGGGGGGCAGGAGATGGCTACACCTTC. Protein product: CASSPSGGAGDGYTF.